This section outlines one T cell receptor beta chain sequence together with its context. Its antigen is unidentified. The entry originates in a study of T cell repertoires in cytomegalovirus infection. Across the study: Public TCR beta signatures indicated both CMV infection and matching HLA type. The study, taken as a whole, reports: There were HLA-C-restricted CMV-specific TCR beta clonotypes dominating the ex vivo response.

TCRdb passed the reads through MiXCR, listing each CDR3 protein once. The data show around 290,000 distinct CDR3 sequences, with roughly a quarter seen just once and roughly 14% held by the top ten. The CDR3 sequence is 14 residues long. The V gene's germline CDR1 is GTSNPN and CDR2 SVGIG (reference sequence). Deletions cut 5 bases from V and 2 bases from J, with 16 bases between. The source is a human donor in good health (CMV status not recorded). Some clones in this sample may be carry-over from other donors' samples. This sequence joins TRBV30 and TRBJ2-7; TRBD2 might be the D (5 bases). The sequenced sample consisted of PBMCs. This CDR3 is CAWGPRGLPYEQYF. For the CDR3, the DNA is TGTGCCTGGGGTCCGAGAGGGCTCCCCTACGAGCAGTACTTC.